This entry describes one T cell receptor (beta chain). Its specificity is unknown. The sample is drawn from a study of T cells in Graves' hyperthyroidism and ophthalmopathy. For the study at large: It was at initial diagnosis, before any treatment, that peripheral blood was collected.

About 10 ml fresh peripheral blood yielded the PBMCs. CDR3 length equals 16 residues. The J segment lost 6 bases and the V segment lost 4 bases, leaving 13 bases of the junction unmatched. From germline, CDR1 is DFQATT and CDR2 SNEGSKA (reference sequence). Overall study results and limits: Peripheral blood also featured most of the thyroid clonotypes expanded above 0.001. Before onset, by a median of about seven months, the model predicted ophthalmopathy.

The source material, RNA transcripts, was used to amplify TCR beta CDR3 regions. With the HTBI primer set, the TCR CDR3 went through a first round of RT-PCR. TCRdb analysed the multiplex PCR reads with MiXCR anew, one entry per CDR3 protein. This sample has a few hundred thousand distinct CDR3 sequences; 15% to 18% occur once, and the top ten carry approximately 7.4%. The V gene is TRBV20-1, the J gene TRBJ2-2; TRBD2 aligns across 8 bases. The TCR comes from a woman between 25 and 40 years old with Graves' hyperthyroidism. The material sequenced was blood. Written as DNA, the CDR3 is TGCAGTGCTATTGCGGGGGGCGGGAGGCTGGCCGGGGAGCTGTTTTTT. It translates to CSAIAGGGRLAGELFF.